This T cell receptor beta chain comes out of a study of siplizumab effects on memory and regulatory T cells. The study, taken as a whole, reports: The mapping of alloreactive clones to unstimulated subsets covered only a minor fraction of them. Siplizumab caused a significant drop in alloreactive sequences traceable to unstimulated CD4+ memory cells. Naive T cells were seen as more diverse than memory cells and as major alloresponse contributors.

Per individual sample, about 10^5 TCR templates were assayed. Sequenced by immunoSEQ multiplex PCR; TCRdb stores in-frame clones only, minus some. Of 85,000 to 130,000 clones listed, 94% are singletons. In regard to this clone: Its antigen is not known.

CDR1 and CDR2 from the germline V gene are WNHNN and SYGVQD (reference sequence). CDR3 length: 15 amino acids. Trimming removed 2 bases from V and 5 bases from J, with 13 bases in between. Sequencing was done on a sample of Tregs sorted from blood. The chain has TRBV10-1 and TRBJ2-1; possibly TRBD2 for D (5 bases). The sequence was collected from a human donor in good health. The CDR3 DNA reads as TGCGCCAGCAGTGAGCTAGCACTCCCTAACAATGAGCAGTTCTTC. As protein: CASSELALPNNEQFF.